These T cell receptor beta chains were read from a single sample in a study of T cell responses to AZD1222 COVID-19 vaccine. Using immunoSEQ multiplex PCR, the repertoire was profiled, and TCRdb retains in-frame clones only, with some absent. The sample records 150,000 or so clones, over 80% being singletons. Sequences were derived from peripheral blood, sampled on day 0 of MenACWY control vaccination. The receptors stem from an adult in good health. Both conserved end residues are trimmed from each CDR3.

J gene | V gene | CDR3 protein
TRBJ1-2 | TRBV25-1 | ASSRDMSYGYT
TRBJ1-4 | TRBV30 | AWSSPRDGNEKLF
TRBJ1-2 | TRBV6-5 | ASSSRTARSNGYT
TRBJ1-1 | TRBV7-9 | ASSSRGGTNTEAF
TRBJ1-3 | TRBV11-2 | ASSLRPASGNTIY
TRBJ1-2 | TRBV28 | TCSGTGADGYT
TRBJ1-5 | TRBV13 | ASSLNGNNQPQH
TRBJ1-2 | TRBV7-9 | ASSLAPSEGYT
TRBJ2-5 | TRBV10-1 | ASSGIGGGTQY
TRBJ1-6 | TRBV19 | ASSIRGNSPLH
TRBJ2-1 | TRBV19 | ASSIPLAGGVEEF
TRBJ1-1 | TRBV11-2 | ASSLGVTGRRNTEAF
TRBJ1-2 | TRBV4-2 | ASSHPRSVGGGYT
TRBJ1-5 | TRBV19 | ASSPQGQFSNQPQH
TRBJ1-4 | TRBV7-2 | ASSPWRDRVDEKLF
TRBJ1-5 | TRBV4-1 | ASSQYLWGNQPQH
TRBJ1-2 | TRBV28 | ASSLDRGTTNYGYT
TRBJ2-7 | TRBV27 | ASSSRDGGYEQY
TRBJ1-1 | TRBV3-1/TRBV3-2 | ASRDREWDTEAF
TRBJ1-1 | TRBV11-1 | ASSPTGGRIEAF
TRBJ2-2 | TRBV28 | ASRLGTTNTGELF
TRBJ2-3 | TRBV5-4 | ASRPTSGIGTDTQY
TRBJ2-2 | TRBV27 | ASSFQDPRNTGELF
TRBJ2-5 | TRBV5-1 | ASSLDGETQY
TRBJ2-1 | TRBV7-2 | ASSTQAGGYNEQF
TRBJ2-7 | TRBV30 | AWEGPIRGRLYEQY